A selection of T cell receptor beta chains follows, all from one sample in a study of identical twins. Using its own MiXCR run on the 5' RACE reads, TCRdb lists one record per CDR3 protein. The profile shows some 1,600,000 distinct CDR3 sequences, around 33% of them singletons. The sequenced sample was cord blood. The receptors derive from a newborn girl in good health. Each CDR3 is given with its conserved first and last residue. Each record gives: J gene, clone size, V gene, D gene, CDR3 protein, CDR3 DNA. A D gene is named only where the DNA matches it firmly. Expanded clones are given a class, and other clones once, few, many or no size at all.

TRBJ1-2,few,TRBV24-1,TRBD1,CATSDIQGSGYTF,TGTGCCACCAGTGATATACAGGGGAGCGGCTACACCTTC
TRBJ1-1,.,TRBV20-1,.,CSASPRVNTEAFF,TGCAGTGCTAGCCCCAGGGTGAACACTGAAGCTTTCTTT
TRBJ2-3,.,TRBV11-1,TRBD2,CASSRGLAGTADTQYF,TGTGCCAGCAGTCGGGGACTAGCGGGGACCGCAGATACGCAGTATTTT
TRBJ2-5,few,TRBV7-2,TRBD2,CASSLFLAGGFLETQYF,TGTGCCAGCAGCTTATTCCTAGCGGGAGGATTCTTAGAGACCCAGTACTTC
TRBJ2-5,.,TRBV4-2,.,CASSDPGLAKETQYF,TGTGCCAGCAGCGACCCGGGGCTAGCCAAAGAGACCCAGTACTTC
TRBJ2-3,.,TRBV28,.,CASGDGYTFGSGTTDTQYF,.
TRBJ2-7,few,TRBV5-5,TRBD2,CASSPGGDIYEQYF,TGTGCCAGCAGCCCGGGGGGGGACATATACGAGCAGTACTTC
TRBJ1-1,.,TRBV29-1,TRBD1,CGARGQGNTEAFF,TGCGGCGCTCGCGGACAGGGGAACACTGAAGCTTTCTTT
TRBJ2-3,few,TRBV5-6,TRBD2,CASSLAGRVTDTQYF,TGTGCCAGCAGCTTGGCAGGGAGGGTCACAGATACGCAGTATTTT
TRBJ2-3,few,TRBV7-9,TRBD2,CASSFGLAGFTHTQYF,TGTGCCAGCAGCTTCGGACTAGCGGGATTCACACATACGCAGTATTTT
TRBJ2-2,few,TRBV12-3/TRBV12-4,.,CASSRGFGLVGTGELFF,TGTGCCAGCAGTCGTGGCTTTGGTCTAGTTGGCACCGGGGAGCTGTTTTTT
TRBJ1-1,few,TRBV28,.,CASSRTLGKPAEAFF,TGTGCCAGCAGTCGAACACTGGGCAAACCCGCTGAAGCTTTCTTT
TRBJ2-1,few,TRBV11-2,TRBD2,CASSLFAGGLLYNEQFF,TGTGCCAGCAGCTTATTCGCGGGGGGATTACTCTACAATGAGCAGTTCTTC
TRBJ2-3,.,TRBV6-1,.,CASSMTAPTDTQYF,TGTGCCAGCAGTATGACAGCCCCCACAGATACGCAGTATTTT
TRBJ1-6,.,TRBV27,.,CASTSPGLHNSPLHF,TGTGCCAGCACCTCCCCCGGGCTCCATAATTCACCCCTCCACTTT
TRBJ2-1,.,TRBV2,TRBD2,CASTGLATSSYNEQFF,TGTGCCAGCACGGGACTAGCTACCTCCTCCTACAATGAGCAGTTCTTC
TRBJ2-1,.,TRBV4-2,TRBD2,CASSQDLAGGPEQFF,TGTGCCAGCAGCCAAGATCTAGCGGGGGGGCCAGAGCAGTTCTTC
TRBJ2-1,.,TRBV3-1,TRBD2,CASSQELYPGLAGGNEQFF,TGTGCCAGCAGCCAAGAGCTTTACCCGGGACTAGCGGGAGGGAATGAGCAGTTCTTC
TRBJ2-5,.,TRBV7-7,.,CASSAYGYQETQYF,TGTGCTAGCAGCGCCTACGGGTACCAAGAGACCCAGTACTTC
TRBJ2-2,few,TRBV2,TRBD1,CAGGTGGNTGELFF,TGTGCCGGAGGGACAGGGGGTAACACCGGGGAGCTGTTTTTT
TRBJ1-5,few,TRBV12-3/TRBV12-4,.,CASSFGSRGQPQHF,TGTGCCAGCAGTTTCGGCTCTCGGGGTCAGCCCCAGCATTTT
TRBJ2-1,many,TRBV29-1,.,CSVEGGTHSYNEQFF,TGCAGCGTTGAAGGTGGGACTCACTCCTACAATGAGCAGTTCTTC
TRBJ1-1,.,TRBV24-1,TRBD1,CATSEMTGKWTEAFF,TGTGCCACCAGTGAGATGACAGGGAAATGGACTGAAGCTTTCTTT
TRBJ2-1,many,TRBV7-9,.,CASSFSHEQFF,TGTGCCAGCAGCTTTAGTCATGAGCAGTTCTTC
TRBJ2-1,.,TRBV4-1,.,CASSQRHIANEQFF,TGCGCCAGCAGCCAACGACACATAGCGAATGAGCAGTTCTTC
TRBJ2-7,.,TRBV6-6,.,CASSYSRSVKEQYF,TGTGCCAGCAGTTACTCCAGGTCGGTGAAGGAGCAGTACTTC
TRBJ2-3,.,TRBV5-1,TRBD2,CASSIGGAGDTQYF,TGCGCCAGCAGCATCGGGGGGGCCGGAGATACGCAGTATTTT
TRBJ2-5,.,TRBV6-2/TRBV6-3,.,CASSYSGFDEQYF,TGTGCCAGCAGTTACTCCGGCTTCGATGAGCAGTACTTC
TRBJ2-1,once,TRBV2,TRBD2,CASEKREGRNEQFF,TGTGCCAGCGAGAAGCGGGAGGGCCGCAATGAGCAGTTCTTC
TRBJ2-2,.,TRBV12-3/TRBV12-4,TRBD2,CASTLLAAPTGELFF,TGTGCCAGCACCCTACTAGCGGCCCCAACCGGGGAGCTGTTTTTT
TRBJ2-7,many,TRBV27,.,CASSSVSLHYEQYF,TGTGCCAGCAGTTCGGTGAGTTTGCACTACGAGCAGTACTTC
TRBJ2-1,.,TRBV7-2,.,CASSSHYSANEQFF,TGTGCCAGCAGCTCTCACTACTCCGCCAATGAGCAGTTCTTC
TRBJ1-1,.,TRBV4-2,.,CASSQGGYEAFF,TGTGCCAGCAGCCAAGGGGGGTATGAAGCTTTCTTT
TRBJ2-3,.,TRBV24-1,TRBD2,CATSDLRTSGTDTQYF,TGTGCCACCAGTGATTTAAGGACTAGCGGCACAGATACGCAGTATTTT
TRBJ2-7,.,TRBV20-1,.,CSASDTGTSYEQYF,TGCAGTGCCAGTGACACCGGGACAAGCTACGAGCAGTACTTC